This paragraph reports one T cell receptor beta chain. Its specificity is unknown. This CDR3 comprises 11 residues. Germline-derived CDR1 and CDR2 are LNHDA and SQIVND (reference sequence). Trimming pared 4 bases from V and 11 bases from J, leaving 11 bases between. Authors of the study amplified TCR beta CDR3 regions from RNA transcripts. The study used the HTBI primer set for a first-round RT-PCR of the TCR CDR3. TCRdb passed the multiplex PCR reads through MiXCR, listing each CDR3 protein once. This table holds over 500,000 distinct CDR3 sequences, about 46% found once. These data are taken from a study of T cells in Graves' hyperthyroidism and ophthalmopathy. General observations from the study: The blood repertoire included most of the expanded thyroid clonotypes above 0.001. With a median lead of 6.5 months before onset, the model predicted ophthalmopathy. Separating ophthalmopathy from stable hyperthyroidism was achieved by a 13 V-J model.

Sequenced material: peripheral blood or thyroid tissue (not recorded which). The genes are TRBV19 and TRBJ1-1; D not resolved. This sequence was found in an adult woman with Graves' disease, either hyperthyroidism or ophthalmopathy (not recorded which). As DNA, the CDR3 is TGTGCCAGTAGTACCTCATATGGGGCTTTCTTT. Protein: CASSTSYGAFF. Based on the CDR3 plus reference TRBV19 and TRBJ1-1, the full variable domain is DGGITQSPKYLFRKEGQNVTLSCEQNLNHDAMYWYRQDPGQGLRLIYYSQIVNDFQKGDIAEGYSVSREKKESFPLTVTSAQKNPTAFYLCASSTSYGAFFGQGTRLTVV.